This passage covers 2 T cell receptor beta chains from one sample sequenced in a study of blood T cell repertoires in COVID-19. TCRdb keeps only in-frame clones here, not all; method: immunoSEQ multiplex PCR. The repertoire holds fewer than 50,000 clones, with around nine tenths as singletons. Sequences were obtained from peripheral blood. Source of these receptors: a human donor in a cohort sampled during active COVID-19.

This chain joins TRBV10-3 and TRBJ2-2; D ambiguous. This CDR3 spans 12 amino acids. V was shortened by 7 bases and J by 2 bases, with 5 bases between the two germline ends. Per germline, CDR1 ENHRY and CDR2 SYGVKD. CDR3 protein: CAITTNTGELFF. CDR3 DNA: TGTGCCATCACCACTAACACCGGGGAGCTGTTTTTT.

The rearrangement links TRBV2 to TRBJ2-7; D is undetermined. The germline CDR1 and CDR2 sequences are SNHLY and FYNNEI. Deletions cut 4 bases from V and 7 bases from J, with 14 bases between. The length of the CDR3 is 13 residues. The CDR3 nucleotides read TGTGCCAGCAGTGCGACGCGTTCGAGGGAGCAGTACTTC. Protein sequence: CASSATRSREQYF.